Below, 30 T cell receptor beta chains from the same sample are listed, as sequenced in a study of human T cells and chemical hapten exposure (dated by TCRdb to the early 2020s). Library method: 5' RACE. TCRdb records Illumina MiSeq as the sequencer. In-frame beta chains were kept once TCRdb had trimmed the public reads at Q25 with fastp and called clones with MiXCR. Identical CDR3 protein sequences are pooled into one entry, listed with their most common genes and DNA. The sample records about 140,000 distinct CDR3 sequences, about 4% of which are singletons. The ten largest clones add up to approximately 1.3% of the sample. Total RNA was isolated from unfractionated whole blood collected in Tempus Blood RNA tubes. The receptors were sampled from a female donor in good health.

This clonotype occurred many times. V usage is TRBV11-2 and J usage is TRBJ1-6, with no clear D. Germline-derived CDR1 and CDR2 are SGHAT and FQNNGV. The ends were cut back, 2 bases at V and 10 bases at J, with 15 bases in the middle. The CDR3 runs 15 residues. CDR3 residues: CASSLQVPSRSPLHF. DNA for the CDR3: TGTGCCAGCAGCTTACAGGTGCCTTCGAGATCACCCCTCCACTTT.

This clonotype came up a few times. The rearrangement uses TRBV3-1 and TRBJ2-2; D uncertain. The CDR3 covers 13 residues. Germline CDR1 LGHDT, CDR2 YNNKEL (reference sequence). The ends were cut back, 4 bases at V and 6 bases at J, with 9 bases in the middle. The DNA of the CDR3 is TGTGCCAGCAGCCCCAGGCGCTCCGGGGAGCTGTTTTTT. This gives the protein CASSPRRSGELFF.

This clonotype showed up many times. The V and J genes are TRBV28 and TRBJ1-1; possibly TRBD1 for D (5 bases). This CDR3 region has 16 residues. The V end was cut by 5 bases, the J end by 1 base, with 17 bases between. CDR1 and CDR2 (germline): MDHEN, SYDVKM. The DNA for the CDR3 is TGTGCCAGCAGTCAACTCTTGACAGCCAAGAACACTGAAGCTTTCTTT. It specifies CASSQLLTAKNTEAFF.

This clonotype was recorded many times. The chain has TRBV11-2 and TRBJ2-6; 12 bases are shared with TRBD1. Trimming at V came to 3 bases and at J to 2 bases, leaving 2 bases not matched to a gene. Germline CDR1 SGHAT, CDR2 FQNNGV. CDR3 length: 17 amino acids. The CDR3 DNA follows: TGTGCCAGCAGCTTGGGGGACAGGGGGCCTGGGGCCAACGTCCTGACTTTC. Translated: CASSLGDRGPGANVLTF.

This clonotype was detected only a few times. The gene calls are TRBV20-1 and TRBJ2-7; 9 nucleotides match TRBD2. V gave up 2 bases and J gave up 10 bases; unmatched junction bases: 3. Germline V CDR1 and CDR2: DFQATT, SNEGSKA (reference sequence). This CDR3 is 11 amino acids long. This CDR3 is CSARLAGKQYF. The CDR3 region has the DNA TGCAGTGCTAGACTAGCGGGGAAACAGTACTTC.

This clonotype showed up many times. The gene calls are TRBV6-5 and TRBJ2-7; D possibly corresponds to TRBD1 (5 bases). CDR1 and CDR2 from the germline V gene are MNHEY and SVGAGI. V shed 5 bases and J shed 0 bases, with 11 bases lying between them. There are 14 residues in the CDR3. The CDR3, as DNA: TGTGCCAGCAGTAACAGGATACTCTCCTACGAGCAGTACTTC. This translates into CASSNRILSYEQYF.

This clonotype came up a few times. As DNA, the CDR3 is TGCAGTGCTGCACAGAGAGTCGATGGCTACACCTTC. Encoded protein: CSAAQRVDGYTF. This chain links TRBV20-1 with TRBJ1-2; D not certain. The CDR3 extends over 12 amino acids. V lost 5 bases and J 6 bases, leaving 13 bases between the germline ends. Germline V gene lookup returns CDR1 DFQATT and CDR2 SNEGSKA (reference sequence).

The genes are TRBV6-5 and TRBJ1-5, with a weak D call TRBD1 (6 bases). Trimming shortened V by 5 bases and J by 5 bases, and 13 bases separated the two germline ends. CDR3 length: 14 amino acids. CDR1 and CDR2 (germline): MNHEY, SVGAGI. The chain's CDR3 is CASSRDPGDQPQHF. CDR3 bases: TGTGCCAGCAGTCGCGACCCAGGGGATCAGCCCCAGCATTTT.

This chain joins TRBV7-9 and TRBJ2-1; possibly TRBD2 for D (6 bases). Trimming shortened V by 2 bases and J by 7 bases, and 12 bases separated the two germline ends. The germline V gene has CDR1 SEHNR and CDR2 FQNEAQ (reference sequence). This CDR3 spans 14 amino acids. The CDR3: CASSLRETSNEQFF. In DNA, the CDR3 is TGTGCCAGCAGCTTACGCGAGACTAGTAATGAGCAGTTCTTC.

This clonotype was seen ten or more times. The chain uses TRBV5-1 and TRBJ1-4; D ambiguous. This CDR3 is built from 16 residues. CDR1 is SGHRS and CDR2 is YFSETQ in the germline V gene. V was cut by 0 bases and J by 4 bases, with 13 bases left in between. The CDR3 sequence: CASSLGPGLVNEKLFF. DNA of the CDR3: TGCGCCAGCAGCTTGGGCCCTGGCCTCGTTAATGAAAAACTGTTTTTT.

Ten or more counts support this clonotype. V usage is TRBV12-3 or TRBV12-4 and J usage is TRBJ1-1, with D maybe TRBD1 (6 bases). The CDR3 extends over 14 amino acids. The V end was cut by 6 bases, the J end by 6 bases, with 17 bases between. The CDR3 DNA reads as TGTGCCAGCAGGTTGGACAGAGTCTTAGCTGAAGCTTTCTTT. Its protein is CASRLDRVLAEAFF.

This chain joins TRBV3-1 and TRBJ1-3; D may be TRBD1 (5 bases). Per the germline V gene, CDR1 is LGHDT and CDR2 is YNNKEL (reference sequence). The V gene lost 5 bases and the J gene lost 3 bases, with 11 bases spanning the gap. The CDR3 loop spans 14 amino acids. The CDR3 region has the DNA TGTGCCAGCAGCTACGGGACGCTTGGAAACACCATATATTTT. The encoded protein is CASSYGTLGNTIYF. Looking up the rest from reference TRBV3-1 and TRBJ1-3 gives the full variable domain: DTAVSQTPKYLVTQMGNDKSIKCEQNLGHDTMYWYKQDSKKFLKIMFSYNNKELIINETVPNRFSPKSPDKAHLNLHINSLELGDSAVYFCASSYGTLGNTIYFGEGSWLTVV.

This clonotype was detected ten times or more. This rearrangement joins TRBV7-2 to TRBJ1-1, with a tentative D call TRBD1 (5 bases). The CDR3 is made up of 17 amino acids. V lost 5 bases, J lost 6 bases, and 25 bases lay in between. Per the germline V gene, CDR1 is SGHTA and CDR2 is FQGNSA. CDR3 region: CASSNLPGSTTMAEAFF. The DNA for the CDR3 is TGTGCCAGCAGCAATTTGCCAGGGAGTACTACGATGGCTGAAGCTTTCTTT.

With respect to this clonotype: The junction does not match germline at one end; this may be a read error. The gene calls are TRBV20-1 and TRBJ2-3; maybe TRBD2 (5 bases). This CDR3 contains 13 residues. CDR1 is DFQATT, CDR2 SNEGSKA, per germline (reference sequence). The CDR3 region has the DNA TGCAGTGCTAGACGACATACCTCATTTTCTCGGGAATTT. It specifies CSARRHTSFSREF.

This clonotype was detected many times. The CDR3 nucleotides read TGCAGTGCTCCGGGTGTGAGGGAGACGAGCAATCAGCCCCAGCATTTT. Protein sequence: CSAPGVRETSNQPQHF. This sequence joins TRBV20-1 and TRBJ1-5; no clear D. Germline CDR1 is DFQATT and CDR2 is SNEGSKA (reference sequence). Trimming took 5 bases from V and 1 from J, leaving 18 bases between them. This CDR3 contains 16 residues.

This clonotype was found many times. This rearrangement joins TRBV20-1 to TRBJ2-2, with a possible D match to TRBD2 (5 bases). Germline CDR1 and CDR2: DFQATT and SNEGSKA (reference sequence). The CDR3 contains 13 residues. With 0 bases removed from V and 4 bases from J, the gap between germline ends came to 6 bases. The CDR3 protein is CSARDGSTGELFF. The CDR3 nucleotides read TGCAGTGCTAGAGATGGGAGCACCGGGGAGCTGTTTTTT.

This clonotype has at least ten counts. V and J are TRBV10-2 and TRBJ2-3; D gene unclear. V was trimmed by 2 bases and J by 1 base, leaving 10 bases between them. CDR1 is WSHSY, CDR2 SAAADI, per germline. CDR3 length equals 15 residues. The CDR3 nucleotides read TGCGCCAGCAGTGAGCCGGGCGGACGCACAGATACGCAGTATTTT. This translates into CASSEPGGRTDTQYF.

This clonotype was seen ten or more times. The chain uses TRBV6-5 and TRBJ1-6, with D hard to call. The CDR3 spans 12 residues. Germline CDR1 is MNHEY and CDR2 is SVGAGI. The V end was cut by 2 bases, the J end by 11 bases, with 7 bases between. CDR3 DNA: TGTGCCAGCAGTTACCCCGGGGCACCCCTCCACTTT. It is translated as CASSYPGAPLHF.

In this sample, this clonotype turned up many times. This rearrangement joins TRBV20-1 to TRBJ1-3; 8 positions match TRBD1. The CDR3 spans 14 residues. The V gene end was trimmed by 4 bases and the J gene end by 2 bases; junction bases not matched to a gene: 4. Germline CDR1 and CDR2: DFQATT and SNEGSKA (reference sequence). The CDR3 DNA reads TGCAGTGCTAACGAACAGGGGGCTGGAAACACCATATATTTT. It encodes CSANEQGAGNTIYF.

This clonotype was detected ten times or more. This rearrangement joins TRBV7-9 to TRBJ2-7; D not certain. Germline V gene lookup returns CDR1 SEHNR and CDR2 FQNEAQ (reference sequence). V gave up 5 bases and J gave up 6 bases, with 11 bases separating them. The CDR3 length is 12 residues. CDR3 sequence: CASSRRFAEQYF. CDR3 sequence (DNA): TGTGCCAGCAGCCGCCGGTTCGCCGAGCAGTACTTC.

This clonotype was observed at least ten times. The CDR3 region is CASSQDPVTGEAFF. The CDR3 DNA is TGCGCCAGCAGCCAAGATCCGGTGACAGGTGAAGCTTTCTTT. The chain links TRBV4-3 to TRBJ1-1, with D perhaps TRBD1 (6 bases). Looked up from germline, CDR1 is LGHNA and CDR2 is YSLEER. V dropped 0 bases and J dropped 7 bases, with 12 bases sitting between them. This CDR3 comprises 14 residues.

This clonotype occurred many times. The chain joins TRBV12-3 or TRBV12-4 to TRBJ2-5; D might be TRBD2 (5 bases). Trimming removed 4 bases at V and 7 bases at J, with 19 bases between. The CDR3 is 15 amino acids. The CDR3 sequence is CASSSPPDVAGTQYF. As DNA, the CDR3 is TGTGCCAGCAGTTCCCCCCCGGACGTGGCGGGGACCCAGTACTTC.

This clonotype was detected a few times. This chain links TRBV6-6 with TRBJ1-1, with D unresolved. Germline CDR1 reads MNHNY; CDR2 reads SVGAGI (reference sequence). There are 13 residues in the CDR3. V lost 5 bases and J lost 3, with 10 bases in between. In nucleotides, the CDR3 is TGTGCCAGCAGTAAGGCTGGATACACTGAAGCTTTCTTT. It yields the protein CASSKAGYTEAFF.

This clonotype was seen many times. The chain uses TRBV7-3 and TRBJ1-2; tentatively, D is TRBD1 (6 bases). The CDR3 spans 12 residues. The V gene lost 3 bases and the J gene lost 9 bases, with 11 bases spanning the gap. The germline CDR1 and CDR2 sequences are SGHTA and FQGTGA. CDR3 bases: TGTGCCAGCAGCTTTGAGGGGGTCAGCTACACCTTC. This codes for CASSFEGVSYTF.

In this sample, this clonotype turned up many times. The chain has TRBV7-2 and TRBJ2-1; D gene ambiguous. The germline V gene has CDR1 SGHTA and CDR2 FQGNSA. The CDR3 sequence is 14 residues long. Trimming left V 1 base short and J 8 bases short, with 12 bases between. CDR3: CASSLEYLGYEQFF. The DNA for the CDR3 is TGTGCCAGCAGCTTAGAGTATTTGGGCTATGAGCAGTTCTTC.

The table lists this clonotype with a few counts. The chain joins TRBV28 to TRBJ2-3, with TRBD1 matching over 8 bases. The germline V gene encodes CDR1 MDHEN and CDR2 SYDVKM. This CDR3 is 16 amino acids long. V shed 1 base, J shed 4 bases, and the junction held 7 bases outside the gene matches. CDR3 coding DNA: TGTGCCAGCAGTTTATCAACGAAGGACAGGGCAGATACGCAGTATTTT. Translating it yields CASSLSTKDRADTQYF.

This clonotype was observed at least ten times. The gene calls are TRBV20-1 and TRBJ2-3; D is perhaps TRBD2 (5 bases). The CDR3 is 17 residues long. Germline V CDR1 and CDR2: DFQATT, SNEGSKA (reference sequence). V was pared by 0 bases and J by 1 base, with 17 bases between. CDR3 amino acids: CSARDRRLALGTDTQYF. CDR3 DNA sequence: TGCAGTGCTAGAGATCGGCGGCTAGCTCTCGGCACAGATACGCAGTATTTT.

The V and J genes are TRBV27 and TRBJ2-5, with 10 bases matching TRBD2. Per the germline V gene, CDR1 is MNHEY and CDR2 is SMNVEV (reference sequence). The CDR3 totals 17 residues. V gave up 2 bases and J gave up 4 bases; unmatched junction bases: 10. CDR3: CASSLPTERGGRETQYF. The CDR3 DNA reads TGTGCCAGCAGTTTACCAACCGAGCGGGGGGGCCGAGAGACCCAGTACTTC.

This clonotype was seen at least ten times. The chain couples TRBV7-3 to TRBJ2-1; maybe TRBD2 (7 bases). Germline CDR1 reads SGHTA; CDR2 reads FQGTGA. CDR3 length: 16 amino acids. V gave up 0 bases and J gave up 1 base, with 10 bases separating them. This chain's CDR3 is CASSLTGGASYNEQFF. The CDR3 DNA follows: TGTGCCAGCAGCTTAACAGGGGGGGCTTCCTACAATGAGCAGTTCTTC.

The table lists this clonotype with a few counts. The chain combines TRBV20-1 with TRBJ1-5; possibly TRBD1 for D (6 bases). The germline V and J ends were trimmed by 1 base and 6 bases, with 13 bases remaining between them. This CDR3 spans 14 amino acids. Germline V lookup: CDR1 DFQATT, CDR2 SNEGSKA (reference sequence). The CDR3 spells CSARGGRWTQPQHF. CDR3 bases: TGCAGTGCTAGAGGGGGGCGGTGGACTCAGCCCCAGCATTTT.